This T cell receptor beta chain emerged from a study of cytotoxic CD8 clonotypes in ibrutinib-treated CLL. Study information: The subjects consisted of roughly ten relapsed/refractory and around 15 treatment-naive individuals, with 17 IGHV unmutated.

The protocol was immunoSEQ multiplex PCR, while the TCRdb copy is restricted to in-frame clones and leaves out a portion. The sample lists tens of thousands of clones, approximately 69% occurring once. This CDR3 is built from 14 residues. Losses at the gene ends were 0 bases for V and 9 bases for J; bases not matched to a gene: 6. Germline V gene sequence: CDR1 SGDLS, CDR2 YYNGEE. Study observations and caveats: Clonotypes that were public were uncommon, and they contracted or stayed stable on treatment.

Cryopreserved PBMCs yielded around 2 micrograms of genomic DNA for TCR beta libraries. This clone came up a few times. The antigen remains undetermined. This rearrangement joins TRBV9 to TRBJ2-1, with TRBD2 matching over 7 bases. The sequence derives from a human donor with chronic lymphocytic leukemia. The sequencing here drew on PBMCs, taken after 12 months of ibrutinib treatment. CDR3 sequence (DNA): TGTGCCAGCAGCGTAGCGGCTAGCGGCGGTGAGCAGTTCTTC. Protein sequence: CASSVAASGGEQFF. The whole variable domain, filled in from reference TRBV9 and TRBJ2-1, reads DSGVTQTPKHLITATGQRVTLRCSPRSGDLSVYWYQQSLDQGLQFLIQYYNGEERAKGNILERFSAQQFPDLHSELNLSSLELGDSALYFCASSVAASGGEQFFGPGTRLTVL.